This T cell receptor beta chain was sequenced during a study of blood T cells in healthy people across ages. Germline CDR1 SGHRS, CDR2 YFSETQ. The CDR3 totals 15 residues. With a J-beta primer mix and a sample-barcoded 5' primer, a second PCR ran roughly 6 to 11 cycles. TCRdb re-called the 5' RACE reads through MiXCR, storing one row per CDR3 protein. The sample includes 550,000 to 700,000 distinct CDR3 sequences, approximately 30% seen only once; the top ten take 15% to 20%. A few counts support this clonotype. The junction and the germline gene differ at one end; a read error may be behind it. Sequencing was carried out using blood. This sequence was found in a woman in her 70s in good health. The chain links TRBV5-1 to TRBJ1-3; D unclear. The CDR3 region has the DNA TGCGCCAGCAGCTTGACGGGGATATTCGGAAACACCATGTATTTT. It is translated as CASSLTGIFGNTMYF.